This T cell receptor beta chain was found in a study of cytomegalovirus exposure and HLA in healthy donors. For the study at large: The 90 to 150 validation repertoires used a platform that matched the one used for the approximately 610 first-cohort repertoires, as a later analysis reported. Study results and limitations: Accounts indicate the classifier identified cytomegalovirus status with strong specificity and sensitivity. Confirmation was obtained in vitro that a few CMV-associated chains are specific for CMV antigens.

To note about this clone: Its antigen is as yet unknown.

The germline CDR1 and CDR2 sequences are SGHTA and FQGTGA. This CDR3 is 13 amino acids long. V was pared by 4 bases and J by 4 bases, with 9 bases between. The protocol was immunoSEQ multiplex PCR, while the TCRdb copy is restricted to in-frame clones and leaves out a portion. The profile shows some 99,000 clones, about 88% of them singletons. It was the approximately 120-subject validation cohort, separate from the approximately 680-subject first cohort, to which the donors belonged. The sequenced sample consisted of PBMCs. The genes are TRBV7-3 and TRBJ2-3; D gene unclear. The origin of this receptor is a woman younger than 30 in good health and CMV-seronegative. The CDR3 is CASSSYGSDTQYF. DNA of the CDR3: TGTGCCAGCAGCTCTTATGGCTCAGATACGCAGTATTTT.